This T cell receptor beta chain was captured by sequencing in a study of cytomegalovirus exposure and HLA in healthy donors. As regards this clone: Its antigen is undetermined.

PCR was performed using 60 Vbeta and 13 Jbeta primers. Sequenced by immunoSEQ multiplex PCR; TCRdb stores in-frame clones only, minus some. The sample shows over 55,000 clones, 55% to 80% of them seen only once. J was trimmed by 7 bases and V by 2 bases; bases with no gene match: 7. The CDR3 runs 14 residues. CDR1 and CDR2 (germline): MNHEY, SMNVEV (reference sequence). The study, taken as a whole, reports: Several top significant clusters appeared, in a later analysis, to be linked to common viral pathogens.

The sample taken for sequencing was PBMCs. The clonotype comes from a middle-aged man in good health and CMV-seropositive. V and J are TRBV27 and TRBJ2-7; 8 nucleotides align to TRBD1. CDR3 region: CASSLQQGAREQYF. CDR3 coding DNA: TGTGCCAGCAGTTTACAGCAGGGGGCAAGGGAGCAGTACTTC.